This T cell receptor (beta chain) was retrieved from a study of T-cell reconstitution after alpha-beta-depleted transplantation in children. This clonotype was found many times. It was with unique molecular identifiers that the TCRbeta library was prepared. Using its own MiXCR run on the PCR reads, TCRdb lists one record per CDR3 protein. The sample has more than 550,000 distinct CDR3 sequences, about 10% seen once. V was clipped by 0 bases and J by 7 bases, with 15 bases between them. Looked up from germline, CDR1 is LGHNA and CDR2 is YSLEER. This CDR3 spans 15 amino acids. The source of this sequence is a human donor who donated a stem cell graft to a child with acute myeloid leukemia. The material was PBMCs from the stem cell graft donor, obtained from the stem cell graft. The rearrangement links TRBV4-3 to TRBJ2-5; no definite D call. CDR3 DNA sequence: TGCGCCAGCAGCCAAGACAAGTCCTTTGAAGGGACCCAGTACTTC. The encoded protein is CASSQDKSFEGTQYF.